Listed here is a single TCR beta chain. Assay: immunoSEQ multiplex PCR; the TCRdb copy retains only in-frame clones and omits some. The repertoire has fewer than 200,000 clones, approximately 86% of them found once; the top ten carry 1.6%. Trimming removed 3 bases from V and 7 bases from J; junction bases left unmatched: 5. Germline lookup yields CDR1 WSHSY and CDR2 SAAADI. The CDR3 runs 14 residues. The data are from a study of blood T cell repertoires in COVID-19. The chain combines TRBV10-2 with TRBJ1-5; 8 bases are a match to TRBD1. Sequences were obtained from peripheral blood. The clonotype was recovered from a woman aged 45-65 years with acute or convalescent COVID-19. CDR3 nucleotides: TGCGCCAGCAGTGATCAGGGGGCATGGCAGCCCCAGCATTTT. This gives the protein CASSDQGAWQPQHF.